This T cell receptor (beta chain) was identified during a study of cytomegalovirus exposure and HLA in healthy donors. Background on the study: Early on, a data release was issued that held 85 million to 95 million unique TCRs from HLA-typed donors.

The PCR employed 60 Vbeta primers together with 13 Jbeta primers. Method: immunoSEQ multiplex PCR; TCRdb's copy keeps in-frame clones and lacks some. The profile shows 65,000 to 90,000 clones, less than 80% of them singletons. J was trimmed by 5 bases and V by 8 bases; bases with no gene match: 11. The CDR3 has 14 amino acids. Germline V gene sequence: CDR1 LNHNV, CDR2 YYDKDF (reference sequence). In the case of this clone: The antigen is undetermined.

Findings of the study overall: A later analysis reportedly identified an Asian-associated ancestry cluster as carrying fewer N-insertions than the 666-donor mean.

The sequenced sample was PBMCs. V usage is TRBV15 and J usage is TRBJ2-5; 7 bases map to TRBD1. This TCR came from a young man in good health and CMV-seronegative. The CDR3 coding sequence is TGTGCCACCGGACCGGACAGGTGGGGGGAGACCCAGTACTTC. Its translation is CATGPDRWGETQYF.